This TCR beta chain originates from a study of blood T cell repertoires in COVID-19. As handled by the study authors: Counts of nucleated cells, estimated from reference gene primer amplification, were obtained. Sequenced by immunoSEQ multiplex PCR; TCRdb stores in-frame clones only, minus some. For V, J and clone size, that table is used; D and trimming come from the DNA. Of 150,000 to 200,000 clones in the sample, around four fifths are singletons; the top ten hold 3.6%. This CDR3 has 16 amino acids. Germline loops: CDR1 SGHNT, CDR2 YYREEE (reference sequence). V lost 1 base and J 0 bases, leaving 10 bases between the germline ends.

This sequence was found in a woman between 45 and 60 years old in a cohort exposed to, infected with or recovered from COVID-19 (not recorded which). This chain links TRBV5-4 with TRBJ2-2, with D possibly being TRBD1 (6 bases). Material for sequencing was PBMCs or T cells enriched from blood (not recorded which). The CDR3 spells CASSLLGGANTGELFF. DNA for the CDR3: TGTGCCAGCAGCTTGTTAGGGGGAGCGAACACCGGGGAGCTGTTTTTT.